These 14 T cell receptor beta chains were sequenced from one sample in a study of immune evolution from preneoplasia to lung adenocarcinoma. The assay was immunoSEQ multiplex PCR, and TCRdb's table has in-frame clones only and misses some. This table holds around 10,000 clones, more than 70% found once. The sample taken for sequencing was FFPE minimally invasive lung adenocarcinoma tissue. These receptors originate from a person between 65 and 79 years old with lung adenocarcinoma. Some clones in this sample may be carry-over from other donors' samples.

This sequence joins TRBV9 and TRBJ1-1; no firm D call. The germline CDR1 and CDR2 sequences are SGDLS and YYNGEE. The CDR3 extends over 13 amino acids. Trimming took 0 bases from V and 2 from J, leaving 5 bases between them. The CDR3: CASSVDGNTEAFF. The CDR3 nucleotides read TGTGCCAGCAGCGTAGACGGAAACACTGAAGCTTTCTTT.

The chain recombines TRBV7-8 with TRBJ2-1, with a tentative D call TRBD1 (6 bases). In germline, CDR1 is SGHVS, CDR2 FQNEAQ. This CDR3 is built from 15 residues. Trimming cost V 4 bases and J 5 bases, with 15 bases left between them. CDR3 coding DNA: TGTGCCAGCAGCTCGGGACACCTGGGAGACAATGAGCAGTTCTTC. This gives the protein CASSSGHLGDNEQFF.

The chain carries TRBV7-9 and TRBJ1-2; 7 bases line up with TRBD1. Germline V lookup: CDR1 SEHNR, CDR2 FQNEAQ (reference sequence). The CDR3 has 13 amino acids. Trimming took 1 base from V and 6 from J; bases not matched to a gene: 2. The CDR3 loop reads CASSLEGQDGYTF. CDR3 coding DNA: TGTGCCAGCAGCTTAGAAGGACAGGATGGCTACACCTTC.

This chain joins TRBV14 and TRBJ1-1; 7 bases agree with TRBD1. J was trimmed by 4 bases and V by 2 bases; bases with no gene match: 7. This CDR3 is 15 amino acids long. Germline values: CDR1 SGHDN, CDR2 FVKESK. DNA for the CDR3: TGTGCCAGCAGCCAAACAGACAGGGTCAGCACTGAAGCTTTCTTT. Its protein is CASSQTDRVSTEAFF.

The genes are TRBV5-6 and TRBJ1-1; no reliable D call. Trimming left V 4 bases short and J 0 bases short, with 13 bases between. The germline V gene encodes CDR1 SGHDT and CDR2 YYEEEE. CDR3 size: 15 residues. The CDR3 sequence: CASSGGKTLNTEAFF. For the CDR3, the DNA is TGTGCCAGCAGCGGCGGTAAGACACTGAACACTGAAGCTTTCTTT.

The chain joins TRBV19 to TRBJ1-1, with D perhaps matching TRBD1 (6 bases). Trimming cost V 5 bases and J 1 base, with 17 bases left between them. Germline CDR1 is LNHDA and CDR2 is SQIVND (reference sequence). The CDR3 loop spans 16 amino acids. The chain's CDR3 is CASSLFGGGRNTEAFF. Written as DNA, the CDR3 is TGTGCCAGTAGTCTCTTCGGAGGGGGGCGGAACACTGAAGCTTTCTTT.

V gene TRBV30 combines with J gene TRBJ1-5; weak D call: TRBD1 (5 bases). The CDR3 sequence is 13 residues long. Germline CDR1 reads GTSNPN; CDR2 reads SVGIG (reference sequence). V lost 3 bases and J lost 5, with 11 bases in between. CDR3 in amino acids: CAWRAGPDQPQHF. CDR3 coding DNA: TGTGCCTGGAGGGCAGGGCCGGATCAGCCCCAGCATTTT.

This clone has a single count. Here the CDR3 reads CASRSDGYEQYF. DNA for the CDR3: TGTGCCAGCAGATCGGACGGATACGAGCAGTACTTC. The chain couples TRBV6-1 to TRBJ2-7, with D uncertain. CDR1 and CDR2 (germline): MNHNS, SASEGT. The V end lost 6 bases, the J end lost 4 bases, and 10 bases lay between the germline ends. The length of the CDR3 is 12 residues.

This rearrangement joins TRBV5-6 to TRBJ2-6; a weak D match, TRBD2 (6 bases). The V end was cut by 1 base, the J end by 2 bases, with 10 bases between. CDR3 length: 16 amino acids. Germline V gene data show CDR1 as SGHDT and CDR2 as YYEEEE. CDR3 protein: CASSLTGVTGANVLTF. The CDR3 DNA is TGTGCCAGCAGCTTGACGGGAGTCACTGGGGCCAACGTCCTGACTTTC.

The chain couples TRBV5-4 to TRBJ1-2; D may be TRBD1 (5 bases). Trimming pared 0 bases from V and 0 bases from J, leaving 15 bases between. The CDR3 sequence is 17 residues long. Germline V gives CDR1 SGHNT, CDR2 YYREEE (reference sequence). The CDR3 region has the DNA TGTGCCAGCAGCTTGGGTGGCGAGGGGCAAGCTAACTATGGCTACACCTTC. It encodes CASSLGGEGQANYGYTF.

The CDR3 DNA follows: TGTGCCTGGGTGGGGCAGGGCAGGTCGGCCATATATTTT. It translates to CAWVGQGRSAIYF. This chain links TRBV30 with TRBJ1-3; tentative D call: TRBD1 (5 bases). Trimming pared 5 bases from V and 11 bases from J, leaving 19 bases between. The CDR3 totals 13 residues. Germline CDR1 reads GTSNPN; CDR2 reads SVGIG (reference sequence).

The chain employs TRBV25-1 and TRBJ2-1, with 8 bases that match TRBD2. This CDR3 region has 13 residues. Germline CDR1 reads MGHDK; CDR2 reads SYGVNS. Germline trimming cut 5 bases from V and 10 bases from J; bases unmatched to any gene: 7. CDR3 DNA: TGTGCCAGCAGTCCTAGCGGGCAGGGAGAGCAGTTCTTC. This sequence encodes CASSPSGQGEQFF. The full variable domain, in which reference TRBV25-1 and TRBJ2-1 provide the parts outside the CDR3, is EADIYQTPRYLVIGTGKKITLECSQTMGHDKMYWYQQDPGMELHLIHYSYGVNSTEKGDLSSESTVSRIRTEHFPLTLESARPSHTSQYLCASSPSGQGEQFFGPGTRLTVL.

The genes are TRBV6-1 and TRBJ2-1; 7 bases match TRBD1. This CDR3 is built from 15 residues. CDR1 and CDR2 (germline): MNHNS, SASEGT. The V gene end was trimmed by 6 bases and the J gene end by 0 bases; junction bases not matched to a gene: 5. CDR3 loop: CASRTGSFSYNEQFF. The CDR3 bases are TGTGCCAGCAGGACAGGGTCCTTCTCCTACAATGAGCAGTTCTTC.

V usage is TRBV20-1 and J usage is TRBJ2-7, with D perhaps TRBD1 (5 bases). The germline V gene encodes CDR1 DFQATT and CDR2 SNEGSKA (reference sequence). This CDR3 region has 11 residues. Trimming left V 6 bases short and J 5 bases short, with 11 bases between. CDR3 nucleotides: TGCAGTGCGACCAGGGTGGACGAGCAGTACTTC. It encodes CSATRVDEQYF.